These T cell receptor beta chains were read from a single sample in a study of shared clonotypes between healthy human individuals. TCRdb's table, derived via immunoSEQ multiplex PCR, lists solely in-frame clones and lacks some. The sample records fewer than 850,000 clones, approximately 75% being singletons. Sequenced material: memory CD4+ T cells sorted from blood. Every receptor here comes from a woman between 25 and 40 years old in good health. The CDR3 runs from the conserved cysteine through the conserved F or W. Each record gives: D gene, clone size, J gene, CDR3 length, V gene, CDR3 DNA, CDR3 protein. The D gene is left open where the match is weak. Expanded clones get a size class; other rows say once, few or many, or leave the size out.

>TRBD2|-|TRBJ2-1|16|TRBV18
TGTGCCAGCTCACCTCCCACTAGCGGGAATAACAATGAGCAGTTCTTC
CASSPPTSGNNNEQFF
>-|-|TRBJ2-7|12|TRBV11-2
TGTGCCAGCAGCTCCTCCCGCTACGAGCAGTACTTC
CASSSSRYEQYF
>-|-|TRBJ2-6|16|TRBV7-9
TGTGCCAGCAGCCCCGCGCAGGGTGGGGAGGCCAACGTCCTGACTTTC
CASSPAQGGEANVLTF
>TRBD1|few|TRBJ1-3|16|TRBV28
TGTGCCAGCAGTCTAAACCCGGGACAGCAAGGAAACACCATATATTTT
CASSLNPGQQGNTIYF
>-|many|TRBJ1-1|13|TRBV7-3
TGTGCCAGCAGCTTAACCCCTGAAGGGGAAGCTTTCTTT
CASSLTPEGEAFF
>TRBD1|once|TRBJ1-2|20|TRBV5-8
TGTGCCAGCAGCTTGGCCGGCAGGGGGCGGCCGTCATTACCGGTATATGGCTACACCTTC
CASSLAGRGRPSLPVYGYTF
>-|-|TRBJ2-3|14|TRBV7-2
TGTGCCAGCGCGGGGCAACGGAGCACAGATACGCAGTATTTT
CASAGQRSTDTQYF
>-|-|TRBJ2-1|15|TRBV7-9
TGTGCCAGCAGCTCATACAGCGGGACAAACAATGAGCAGTTCTTC
CASSSYSGTNNEQFF
>-|-|TRBJ2-7|12|TRBV19
TGTGCCAGTAGTGACAGGAGCTACGAGCAGTACTTC
CASSDRSYEQYF
>TRBD2|-|TRBJ2-5|15|TRBV19
TGTGCCAGTAAGACGTATCGGGAGGGTCGAGAGACCCAGTACTTC
CASKTYREGRETQYF
>TRBD2|-|TRBJ2-5|14|TRBV29-1
TGCAGCGTTGCGGATCTAGCGGGAGGAGAGACCCAGTACTTC
CSVADLAGGETQYF
>-|-|TRBJ1-1|12|TRBV29-1
TGCAGCGTTGAGTCGCAGGGCCAGGGGGCTTTCTTT
CSVESQGQGAFF
>-|few|TRBJ1-5|15|TRBV5-8
TGTGCCAGCAGCTTAGACTATTCGTACAGCCGGCCCCAGCATTTT
CASSLDYSYSRPQHF
>-|-|TRBJ1-2|15|TRBV4-1
TGCGCCAGCAGCCAAGATGAGGGAGCTAACTATGGCTACACCTTC
CASSQDEGANYGYTF
>-|-|TRBJ2-1|13|TRBV5-1
TGCGCCAGCGGGCCAGCGGGCTACAGTGAGCAGTTCTTC
CASGPAGYSEQFF
>TRBD2|-|TRBJ2-1|16|TRBV4-1
TGCGCCAGCAGCCAAGTACTAGCGGCAGGGTACAATGAGCAGTTCTTC
CASSQVLAAGYNEQFF
>TRBD1|-|TRBJ2-3|12|TRBV2
TGTGCCAGCAGTCAAACAGGGGAAGGGCGGTATTTT
CASSQTGEGRYF
>-|few|TRBJ1-5|17|TRBV6-4
TGTGCCAGCAGTGACGAGGTCCGGGGGCCGGACGATCAGCCCCAGCATTTT
CASSDEVRGPDDQPQHF
>TRBD1|few|TRBJ1-4|16|TRBV9
TGTGCCAGCAGCGTAGGGATGACAGGGCGGGGTGAAAAACTGTTTTTT
CASSVGMTGRGEKLFF
>-|-|TRBJ2-5|13|TRBV19
TGTGCCAGTAGTATAGCTTTGTTAGAGACCCAGTACTTC
CASSIALLETQYF
>-|few|TRBJ1-2|17|TRBV29-1
TGCAGCTCGCGTGGGGGCAGCGGGGGCGTAGGGAACTATGGCTACACCTTC
CSSRGGSGGVGNYGYTF
>TRBD2|-|TRBJ2-5|15|TRBV6-1
TGTGCCAGCAGCTTGCTAGCGGGAGCAGAGGTGAGCCAGTACTTC
CASSLLAGAEVSQYF
>TRBD1|-|TRBJ2-7|16|TRBV5-4
TGTGCCAGCAGCTTACAAGGACAGGTCGACTCCTACGAGCAGTACTTC
CASSLQGQVDSYEQYF
>TRBD1|-|TRBJ2-1|16|TRBV11-2
TGTGCCAGCAGCTTATTCGGGACAGGGGGGGACAATGAGCAGTTCTTC
CASSLFGTGGDNEQFF
>-|-|TRBJ2-2|14|TRBV5-1
TGCGCCAGCAGCTCCCCACTAAGCACCGGGGAGCTGTTTTTT
CASSSPLSTGELFF
>TRBD1|few|TRBJ2-2|14|TRBV28
TGTGCCAGCAGACAGGGGGCGCGAACCGGGGAGCTGTTTTTT
CASRQGARTGELFF
>-|-|TRBJ2-1|12|TRBV18
TGTGCCAGCTCAAGCATCTACAATGAGCAGTTCTTC
CASSSIYNEQFF
>-|-|TRBJ2-1|11|TRBV6-5
TGTGCCAGCAGTTACTCCCGGGATTGGTTCTTC
CASSYSRDWFF
>TRBD2|-|TRBJ2-1|16|TRBV5-6
TGTGCCAGCAGCTGGAGGTTAGCGGGACGTTTGGATGAGCAGTTCTTC
CASSWRLAGRLDEQFF
>TRBD1|-|TRBJ2-7|13|TRBV6-5
TGTGCCAGCAGGGCGGGACAGGGGTACGAGCAGTACTTC
CASRAGQGYEQYF
>TRBD2|few|TRBJ2-1|16|TRBV5-1
TGCGCCAGCACCATCGCCCCCGGGGGGACCTACAATGAGCAGTTCTTC
CASTIAPGGTYNEQFF
>TRBD1|-|TRBJ2-7|16|TRBV5-5
TGTGCCAGCAGCATCAACTCCGGGACAGGGCTATACGAGCAGTACTTC
CASSINSGTGLYEQYF
>-|-|TRBJ1-1|13|TRBV6-1
TGTGCCAGCAGGAGGACAGCGAACACTGAAGCTTTCTTT
CASRRTANTEAFF
>-|-|TRBJ2-3|13|TRBV29-1
TGCAGCGTTGAAGTTCCTGAACTTGGTACGCAGTATTTT
CSVEVPELGTQYF
>-|-|TRBJ1-1|14|TRBV28
TGTGCCAGCAGTTTAATTTCGGGGGCTTTGAGGGCTTTCTTT
CASSLISGALRAFF
>TRBD2|-|TRBJ2-1|15|TRBV19
TGTGCCAGTAGTATCAGGCGGGAGGGCCCCTATGAGCAGTTCTTC
CASSIRREGPYEQFF
>-|-|TRBJ1-4|18|TRBV21-1
TGTGCCAGCAGCAAAGCTCACACAGGGATCGCAACTAATGAAAAACTGTTTTTT
CASSKAHTGIATNEKLFF
>-|many|TRBJ2-2|13|TRBV19
TGTGCCAGTAGTATGGCCCAGTCCGGGGAGCTGTTTTTT
CASSMAQSGELFF
>-|-|TRBJ2-2|12|TRBV19
TGTGCCAGTGGACAGTTCACCGGGGAGCTGTTTTTT
CASGQFTGELFF
>-|many|TRBJ2-1|12|TRBV7-9
TGTGCCAGCAGCCCTAGTTGGTATGAGCAGTTCTTC
CASSPSWYEQFF
>-|-|TRBJ1-1|15|TRBV6-5
TGTGCCAGCACCCCTCCCGGTTCCATGAACACTGAAGCTTTCTTT
CASTPPGSMNTEAFF
>TRBD2|-|TRBJ2-3|15|TRBV6-5
TGTGCCAGCAGCCCACGGGGGGGGAACACAGATACGCAGTATTTT
CASSPRGGNTDTQYF
>-|-|TRBJ1-5|12|TRBV28
TGTGCCAGCAGGGGGGGAAGGGAGCCCCAGCATTTT
CASRGGREPQHF